Shown below are 4 T cell receptor beta chains from a single sample sequenced in a study of blood T cell repertoires in COVID-19. Clones were sequenced by immunoSEQ multiplex PCR, and TCRdb holds only the in-frame ones, with some missing. This table has approximately 300,000 clones, more than 65% appearing once. Sequencing was done on a sample of peripheral blood. The receptor set was obtained from a person aged 70 to 79 with COVID-19, enrolled during active disease.

This clone has more than one count but fewer than ten. This chain uses TRBV19 with TRBJ1-5; 9 bases line up with TRBD1. The length of the CDR3 is 15 residues. Germline CDR1 is LNHDA and CDR2 is SQIVND (reference sequence). With V trimmed by 8 bases and J by 6 bases, 11 bases remained unmatched. The CDR3 sequence: CASAPGQGYSQPQHF. The DNA for the CDR3 is TGTGCCAGTGCCCCGGGACAGGGTTACTCTCAGCCCCAGCATTTT. Full variable domain (missing parts from reference TRBV19 and TRBJ1-5): DGGITQSPKYLFRKEGQNVTLSCEQNLNHDAMYWYRQDPGQGLRLIYYSQIVNDFQKGDIAEGYSVSREKKESFPLTVTSAQKNPTAFYLCASAPGQGYSQPQHFGDGTRLSIL.

The sample holds many counts of this clone. CDR3 bases: TGTGCCTGCCGACAGGGTGATAGGAGGTACACTGAAGCTTTCTTT. This translates into CACRQGDRRYTEAFF. The chain is built from TRBV28 and TRBJ1-1, with TRBD1 identical over 7 bases. CDR3 length equals 15 residues. J gave up 3 bases and V 11 bases, and 15 bases lay outside the gene matches. Germline CDR1 reads MDHEN; CDR2 reads SYDVKM.

This chain connects TRBV3-1 (or the pseudogene TRBV3-2) to TRBJ2-4; D remains unclear. V lost 2 bases and J 0 bases, leaving 8 bases between the germline ends. Germline loops: CDR1 LGHDT, CDR2 YNNKEL (reference sequence). The length of the CDR3 is 15 residues. The CDR3 region is CASSQQPLAKNIQYF. Here the CDR3 DNA reads TGTGCCAGCAGCCAACAACCACTAGCCAAAAACATTCAGTACTTC.

The chain recombines TRBV5-6 with TRBJ1-2; D is unclear. Germline V gene sequence: CDR1 SGHDT, CDR2 YYEEEE. This CDR3 contains 12 residues. Deletions cut 2 bases from V and 5 bases from J, with 7 bases between. CDR3: CASSFSGYGYTF. For the CDR3, the DNA is TGTGCCAGCAGCTTTTCGGGGTATGGCTACACCTTC.